Listed here is a single T cell receptor beta chain. The V end lost 6 bases, the J end lost 3 bases, and 18 bases lay between the germline ends. The CDR3 consists of 15 residues. Germline lookup yields CDR1 KGHSH and CDR2 LQKENI. The data were obtained in a study of OX40 agonist ivuxolimab in advanced cancers. Profiled with immunoSEQ multiplex PCR; TCRdb holds only in-frame clones, not every one. The data contain some 50,000 clones, 86% of them singletons. The source was CD4+ or CD8+ T cells sorted from blood, collected in a trial of the OX40 agonist ivuxolimab. The origin of this receptor is an adult with an advanced solid tumor such as melanoma, head and neck, liver or kidney cancer. The V and J genes are TRBV18 and TRBJ2-7, with D maybe TRBD1 (8 bases). Written as DNA, the CDR3 is TGTGCCAGCTCCCTTGACAGGGGCGGGGGCTACGAGCAGTACTTC. It encodes CASSLDRGGGYEQYF.